The clone carrying this TCR beta chain showed up just a few times. What it recognizes is unknown. Clones were read by immunoSEQ multiplex PCR, and TCRdb kept only the in-frame ones, dropping some. The repertoire has some 65,000 clones, 70% to 80% of them found once; the top ten carry around 2.8%. The V gene lost 6 bases and the J gene lost 1 base, with 9 bases spanning the gap. The CDR3 loop spans 13 amino acids. CDR1 is SGHAT and CDR2 is FQDESV in the germline V gene (reference sequence). Before sequencing took place, the ViraFEST assay used viral peptide pools to expand antigen-specific CD4+ T cells. Having been cultured for roughly 9 days, the cells underwent CD4+ T cell isolation. The healthy vaccine recipients, who had no prior SARS-CoV-2 infection, showed negative nucleocapsid antibodies. Cultivation was performed at a few million PBMC per well with 8 to 10 IU/ml IL-2 and around 10 ug/ml peptides added. Half the medium was swapped for IL-2 medium on days 3 and 7.

This specimen comes from a study of vaccination effects on CD4 cells after COVID-19. As for the study in general: Two doses of either BNT162b2 or mRNA-1273 were given to each participant.

The clonotype comes from a human donor who received a COVID-19 vaccine. The rearrangement links TRBV11-1 to TRBJ1-1; D is uncertain. Sample: CD4+ T cells from PBMCs cultured with HCoV-NL63 spike peptides, taken before COVID-19 vaccination. CDR3 protein: CASRRGGNTEAFF. The DNA for the CDR3 is TGTGCCAGCAGACGGGGTGGGAACACTGAAGCTTTCTTT.